This entry lists 11 T cell receptor beta chains sequenced from one sample in a study of shared clonotypes between healthy human individuals. Measured with immunoSEQ multiplex PCR; TCRdb has only the in-frame clones, and not every one. The table lists 1.5 million to 2.5 million clones, around 96% of them singletons, with less than 1.5% in the top ten. The naive CD8 fraction comprised CD45RO-negative cells positively selected for CCR7 and excluded terminally differentiated effector memory CD45RA+ cells. Sequenced material: naive CD8+ T cells sorted from blood. The receptors here all came from a man aged 18-30 years in good health.

The chain recombines TRBV4-3 with TRBJ2-7, with D tentatively TRBD2 (6 bases). The germline gives CDR1 LGHNA, CDR2 YSLEER. This CDR3 region has 16 residues. V gave up 0 bases and J gave up 2 bases, with 14 bases separating them. The CDR3 sequence is CASSQDRASETYEQYF. In DNA form, the CDR3 reads TGCGCCAGCAGCCAAGATCGGGCTAGCGAGACCTACGAGCAGTACTTC.

V is TRBV7-9 and J is TRBJ2-3; a possible D gene is TRBD1 (5 bases). Trimming shortened V by 7 bases and J by 0 bases, and 17 bases separated the two germline ends. CDR1 is SEHNR and CDR2 is FQNEAQ in the germline V gene (reference sequence). The CDR3 is made up of 16 amino acids. In nucleotides, the CDR3 is TGTGCCAGCAACCCCTCCTATGGGGCGAGCACAGATACGCAGTATTTT. Its protein is CASNPSYGASTDTQYF.

The chain has TRBV10-3 and TRBJ2-7, with TRBD1 as a possible D gene (5 bases). V was clipped by 6 bases and J by 0 bases, with 9 bases between them. CDR1 and CDR2 (germline): ENHRY, SYGVKD. This CDR3 is 13 amino acids long. The CDR3 bases are TGTGCCATCAGGGTGGACAACTCCTACGAGCAGTACTTC. This sequence encodes CAIRVDNSYEQYF.

J is TRBJ2-7 and V is TRBV7-9; TRBD1 agrees at 7 bases. V was clipped by 5 bases and J by 5 bases; unmatched bases: 15. CDR1 SEHNR and CDR2 FQNEAQ come from the germline V gene (reference sequence). The CDR3 is 16 amino acids. Written as DNA, the CDR3 is TGTGCCAGCAGCACAGTAAACAGGGGTAGTGCGAACGAGCAGTACTTC. Amino acid sequence: CASSTVNRGSANEQYF.

V usage is TRBV19 and J usage is TRBJ2-7; D may be TRBD2 (6 bases). V gave up 8 bases and J gave up 1 base, with 12 bases separating them. CDR3 length: 13 residues. Looked up from germline, CDR1 is LNHDA and CDR2 is SQIVND (reference sequence). The CDR3: CASCGSGSYEQYF. CDR3 bases: TGTGCCAGTTGCGGAAGCGGGTCCTACGAGCAGTACTTC.

The chain employs TRBV27 and TRBJ2-7; tentatively, D is TRBD1 or TRBD2 (5 bases each). V gave up 3 bases and J gave up 7 bases, with 19 bases separating them. The CDR3 covers 15 residues. Germline V gives CDR1 MNHEY, CDR2 SMNVEV (reference sequence). The CDR3 DNA is TGTGCCAGCAGTTTGGAGGCAGGGTGGAGCGGAGAGCAGTACTTC. It is translated as CASSLEAGWSGEQYF.

The gene calls are TRBV10-1 and TRBJ2-7, with TRBD1 matching 10 bases. The CDR3 totals 13 residues. V was clipped by 5 bases and J by 5 bases; unmatched bases: 3. Looked up from germline, CDR1 is WNHNN and CDR2 is SYGVQD (reference sequence). The CDR3 spells CASSTGTGDEQYF. DNA for the CDR3: TGCGCCAGCAGTACCGGGACAGGGGACGAGCAGTACTTC.

The chain couples TRBV6-5 to TRBJ1-4, with D unclear. V was shortened by 5 bases and J by 6 bases, with 13 bases between the two germline ends. Germline V lookup: CDR1 MNHEY, CDR2 SVGAGI. This CDR3 contains 14 residues. The CDR3 DNA reads TGTGCCAGCAGTCCCCCCGGCAAAGATGAAAAACTGTTTTTT. Amino acid sequence: CASSPPGKDEKLFF.

This clone was seen only a few times. As DNA, the CDR3 is TGTGCCGAACAAGCGGGAGGAATACTCGGCTACACCTTC. Residues: CAEQAGGILGYTF. This chain links TRBV21-1 with TRBJ1-2. TRBV21-1 is reported as a pseudogene. This CDR3 spans 13 amino acids.

This clone was counted once. Other DNA sequences in the same sample also yield this CDR3. This chain connects TRBV4-3 to TRBJ1-3; the D is unclear. Germline-derived CDR1 and CDR2 are LGHNA and YSLEER. The V end lost 0 bases, the J end lost 4 bases, and 10 bases lay between the germline ends. CDR3 length: 15 amino acids. CDR3 sequence: CASSQDRGSGNTIYF. The CDR3, as DNA: TGCGCCAGCAGCCAAGATCGGGGATCCGGAAACACCATATATTTT.

This clone turned up a few times. V and J are TRBV18 and TRBJ1-1; D may be TRBD1 (6 bases). Germline V gene sequence: CDR1 KGHSH, CDR2 LQKENI. V was clipped by 3 bases and J by 3 bases, with 23 bases between them. The CDR3 is made up of 18 amino acids. The CDR3 region has the DNA TGTGCCAGCTCACCCGAAGGGGGGGGCGGAATTGGGGACACTGAAGCTTTCTTT. Translating it yields CASSPEGGGGIGDTEAFF.